This TCR beta chain was recovered during a study of shared clonotypes between healthy human individuals (dated by TCRdb to the early 2020s). Context from the whole study: A couple of women and three men aged 18 to 49 years were included in the cohort. Each donor's leukapheresis produced roughly between about 0.8 and 8.9 billion PBMCs. For each donor, CD4 naive and CD4 memory were each run on three plates, CD8 naive on two plates, and CD8 memory on one plate. To increase sequencing depth and limit assay-specific biases, different laboratories used diverse techniques to prepare libraries and sequence TCR repertoires. Blood TCR repertoires of a handful of healthy adults were deeply sequenced to estimate repertoire size and the extent of clonotype sharing between individuals. Overall study outcomes, separate from this receptor: Naive subsets generally had larger estimated clonotype richness than memory subsets did. Compared with non-shared clonotypes, the clonotypes found in all four sorted-subset donors had higher generation probabilities. Pairwise subsampling indicated that sequencing depth was expected to affect the degree of clonotype sharing among donors. Even with the large sequencing depth, rarefaction of the sorted-subset datasets indicated that sequencing was incomplete. Approximately 5% of naive CD4, 3.5% of naive CD8, 2.3% of memory CD4, and 0.4% of memory CD8 clonotypes were shared across several donors. The small number of donors limited the genetic and exposure-history diversity represented. Sampling was limited to blood, and TCR repertoires in tissue likely differ from TCR repertoires in blood.

The donors were healthy, HIV-negative adults who had no recently reported acute infections or vaccinations. Every donor was a Caucasian adult living in Nashville, Tennessee, USA. CD4+ T cells were enriched by magnetic negative selection; naive cells were then positively selected on CD45RA, and the negative fraction formed the memory subset. Blood was obtained by leukapheresis, after which PBMCs were separated by Ficoll-Histopaque density gradient centrifugation and cryopreserved in liquid nitrogen vapor phase. Purity and quantity of every magnetically sorted T cell population were checked by analytical flow cytometry. Each sorted fraction had its genomic DNA isolated and then quantified by UV absorbance on a Nanodrop 2000c. Using the deep immunoSEQ assay, multiplex PCR amplified TCR CDR3 regions from genomic DNA. Extracted genomic DNA from each cell subset was spread evenly across all wells of several immunoSEQ 96-well plates, with each plate serving as a replicate. Each replicate PCR for sorted subsets received about 180 ng genomic DNA, equal to tens of thousands of T cell genomes. Purified libraries were measured with a Qubit 3.0 fluorometer, size-checked on a Bioanalyzer 2100, and measured again with the KAPA Library Quantification kit. Every immunoSEQ 96-well plate was sequenced on a dedicated single-read 150-cycle Illumina NextSeq 550 flow cell. The study's own analysis went as follows. Because the immunoSEQ output held only junctional sequences and lacked quality scores, the filtering could not match the filtering applied to full-length reads. To assign V/J genes and CDR3, sequences were annotated using PyIR, a Python wrapper for IgBLAST v1.9, with IMGT germline references. Reads were removed for weak V/J assignments (E-value above 1e-6), missing CDR3, stop codons, out-of-frame junctions, or ambiguous translated residues. V3J clonotypes were defined as sequences sharing an identical inferred V gene, J gene, and CDR3 amino acid sequence. To compute the percentage overlap between repertoires, the number of shared unique clonotypes was divided by the size of the smaller repertoire. Richness of each repertoire was evaluated using RTK rarefaction, the Chao1 estimator, and Recon v2.1 estimates of unobserved clonotypes. For all TCRbeta clonotypes obtained by the gDNA method from four donors, generation probabilities were computed with OLGA. This immuneACCESS table, as held by TCRdb, lists in-frame sequences with V and J called but not all clones. Of the missing ones, under half trace to an unresolved V gene in checked studies; the others have no known cause. That table gives V, J and clone size, and the DNA gave D and trimming. The sample yields 2,500,000 or so clones; under 95% were counted once. The ten largest clones take up 0.36% of the sample.

On this clone itself: Its specific antigen is unknown. Per-base qualities were not stored, and no clone one base away is much larger.

The CDR3 numbers 11 residues from cysteine through phenylalanine. Of all the DNA, just the CDR3 is kept, 33 bases in frame from base 1. Trimming takes 1 base from V and 8 bases from J, and the germline ends sit 3 bases apart. CDR1 MNHNS and CDR2 SASEGT were looked up in the germline V gene. The sequencing input was naive CD4+ T cells from PBMCs. Per the publication, the cell subset or site label means: CD45RA+ positively selected. The clonotype was recovered from a man between 18 and 35 years old in good health. Some clones in this sample may be carry-over from other donors' samples. The chain employs TRBV6-1 and TRBJ2-4; no D segment can be confidently identified. The DNA sequence reads TGTGCCAGCAGTGAAGGCGACATTCAGTACTTC. This translates into CASSEGDIQYF.